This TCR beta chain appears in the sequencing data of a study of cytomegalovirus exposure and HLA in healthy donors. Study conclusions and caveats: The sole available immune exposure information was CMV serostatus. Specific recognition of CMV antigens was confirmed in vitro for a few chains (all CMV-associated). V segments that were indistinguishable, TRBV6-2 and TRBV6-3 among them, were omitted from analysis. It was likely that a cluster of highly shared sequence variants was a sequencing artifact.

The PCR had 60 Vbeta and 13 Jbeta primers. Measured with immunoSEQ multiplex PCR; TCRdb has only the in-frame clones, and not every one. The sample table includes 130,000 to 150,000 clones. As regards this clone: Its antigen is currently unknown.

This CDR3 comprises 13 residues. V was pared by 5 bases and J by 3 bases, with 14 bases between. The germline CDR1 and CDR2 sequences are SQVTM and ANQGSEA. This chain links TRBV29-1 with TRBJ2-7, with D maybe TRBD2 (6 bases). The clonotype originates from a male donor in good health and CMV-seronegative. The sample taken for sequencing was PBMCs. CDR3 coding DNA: TGCAGCGTTCCGGCGGACGGGGGCTACGAGCAGTACTTC. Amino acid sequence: CSVPADGGYEQYF.